This T cell receptor beta chain was identified in a study of shared clonotypes between healthy human individuals. Sequenced by immunoSEQ multiplex PCR; TCRdb stores in-frame clones only, minus some. The table shows some 450,000 clones, with around 77% occurring only once. Between the trimmed V and J ends, which lost 6 bases and 1 base, there was a span of 9 bases. Germline V gene lookup returns CDR1 SNHLY and CDR2 FYNNEI. The CDR3 has 14 amino acids. The chain recombines TRBV2 with TRBJ2-2, with D possibly TRBD1 on 6 matching bases. The source of this sequence is a woman in her forties in good health. Some clones in this sample may be carry-over from other donors' samples. The sample was PBMCs. The DNA for the CDR3 is TGTGCCAGCAGAGGACAGATGAACACCGGGGAGCTGTTTTTT. This codes for CASRGQMNTGELFF. The full variable domain, its missing parts supplied by reference TRBV2 and TRBJ2-2, is EPEVTQTPSHQVTQMGQEVILRCVPISNHLYFYWYRQILGQKVEFLVSFYNNEISEKSEIFDDQFSVERPDGSNFTLKIRSTKLEDSAMYFCASRGQMNTGELFFGEGSRLTVL.